These T cell receptor beta chains were read from a single sample in a study of CD8 T cells in ankylosing spondylitis. MiXCR, run by TCRdb on the 5' RACE reads, gives a single entry per CDR3 protein. In the table there are hundreds of thousands of distinct CDR3 sequences, over 9.5% of which are singletons. The sequencing sample was made of blood, either unsorted or a sorted T cell fraction (not recorded which). The receptors were sampled from a male donor with ankylosing spondylitis. The conserved cysteine and the conserved F or W are not part of the CDR3 here. Each record gives: CDR3 protein, V gene.

SAHRGRSNEKLF TRBV20-1
ASSLAYAGATTDTQY TRBV5-1
ASSETNIGQY TRBV10-1
ASSPGRGYYGYT TRBV7-2
ASSLAGGVSYNEQF TRBV5-1
ASSPGTFDEQY TRBV18
ASSQPTDTQY TRBV28
ASSLDLVVGNEQF TRBV5-1
ASSQDYSAQGGYT TRBV3-1
ASSLTGRQWEQY TRBV28
ASTRQTGVTGELF TRBV2
ASSVVRSTDTQY TRBV9
ATSRMGATQF TRBV15
SAPRTENTGELF TRBV20-1
ASSIGGGYNQPQH TRBV5-1
ASTNGPRNTIY TRBV5-1
ASSDHRGYTEAF TRBV6-2/TRBV6-3
ASSLTGGLRGTGELF TRBV5-1
ASSLPVEETQY TRBV9
ASSYSSGGYNSPLH TRBV6-5